This is a list of T cell receptor beta chains from one sample in a study of blood T cell repertoires in COVID-19. Assay used: immunoSEQ multiplex PCR; TCRdb lists only in-frame clones, some missing. The data hold 30,000 to 50,000 clones, with 84% observed a single time. The specimen was peripheral blood. The receptors stem from a man aged 45-60 years with active or convalescent COVID-19. Both conserved end residues are part of each CDR3. The D gene is left open where the match is weak. Clone size appears in some rows only: once, few, many, or a class for an expanded clone.

v_call	clone_size	cdr3_length	d_call	j_call	cdr3_aa	cdr3_nt
TRBV6-5	.	15	.	TRBJ2-7	CASSFRYDSSNEQYF	TGTGCCAGCAGTTTTAGATATGACAGTTCCAACGAGCAGTACTTC
TRBV11-2	.	15	TRBD1	TRBJ2-1	CASRYRDRGYNEQFF	TGTGCCAGCAGGTACCGGGACAGGGGCTACAATGAGCAGTTCTTC
TRBV4-1	once	15	.	TRBJ1-2	CASSPNREINYGYTF	TGCGCCAGCAGCCCAAACCGGGAGATTAACTATGGCTACACCTTC
TRBV6-6	.	15	.	TRBJ1-3	CASSPGVLSGNTIYF	TGTGCCAGCAGTCCAGGGGTACTGTCTGGAAACACCATATATTTT
TRBV18	.	12	.	TRBJ2-1	CASSRQDNEQFF	TGTGCCAGCTCGCGCCAAGACAATGAGCAGTTCTTC
TRBV6-5	few	13	.	TRBJ1-5	CASSYGLEQPQHF	TGTGCCAGCAGTTACGGTTTGGAGCAGCCCCAGCATTTT
TRBV5-1	.	15	TRBD1	TRBJ2-5	CASSLVPGGEETQYF	TGCGCCAGCAGCTTGGTCCCAGGGGGCGAAGAGACCCAGTACTTC
TRBV7-9	.	14	.	TRBJ1-4	CASSLRRGDEKLFF	TGTGCCAGCAGCTTACGCAGGGGTGATGAAAAACTGTTTTTT
TRBV3-1/TRBV3-2	.	14	.	TRBJ2-2	CASSQEYRTGELFF	TGTGCCAGCAGCCAAGAATACAGGACCGGGGAGCTGTTTTTT
TRBV2	once	14	.	TRBJ1-1	CASRTTIMNTEAFF	TGTGCCAGCAGAACCACAATCATGAACACTGAAGCTTTCTTT
TRBV10-3	.	13	TRBD1	TRBJ1-3	CAIKGTGINTIYF	TGTGCCATCAAAGGGACAGGGATAAACACCATATATTTT
TRBV5-5	.	14	.	TRBJ2-2	CASSLDRNTGELFF	TGTGCCAGCAGCTTGGACAGGAACACCGGGGAGCTGTTTTTT
TRBV2	.	14	TRBD1	TRBJ1-5	CASTTGVENQPQHF	TGTGCCAGCACCACAGGGGTAGAGAATCAGCCCCAGCATTTT
TRBV2	.	17	.	TRBJ1-5	CASSEFGTPLSNQPQHF	TGTGCCAGCAGTGAATTTGGGACACCTTTGAGCAATCAGCCCCAGCATTTT
TRBV9	few	16	.	TRBJ1-6	CASSVRGLDYNSPLHF	TGTGCCAGCAGCGTGCGGGGTTTAGACTATAATTCACCCCTCCACTTT
TRBV11-1	.	13	.	TRBJ2-7	CASSREEGYEQYF	TGTGCCAGCAGCAGGGAGGAGGGCTACGAGCAGTACTTC
TRBV7-9	.	14	.	TRBJ2-1	CASSLSYSYNEQFF	TGTGCCAGCAGCTTGAGTTACAGCTACAATGAGCAGTTCTTC
TRBV13	once	14	TRBD2	TRBJ2-3	CASSSERGRDTQYF	TGTGCCAGCAGCTCCGAGCGGGGGAGGGATACGCAGTATTTT
TRBV6-6	.	16	.	TRBJ1-6	CASRTYPRGEHSPLHF	TGTGCCAGCAGAACCTACCCCCGGGGGGAGCATTCACCCCTCCACTTT
TRBV19	.	14	.	TRBJ2-5	CASSIGGVRETQYF	TGTGCCAGTAGTATAGGGGGGGTCCGCGAGACCCAGTACTTC
TRBV19	.	15	.	TRBJ1-2	CASSIPRTAAYGYTF	TGTGCCAGTAGTATCCCTCGGACAGCCGCGTATGGCTACACCTTC
TRBV28	once	15	.	TRBJ2-7	CASSSGGAGSNEQYF	TGTGCCAGCAGTTCCGGCGGCGCGGGGTCAAACGAGCAGTACTTC